One sample yielded the 21 T cell receptor beta chains listed below, sequenced in a study of blood T cells in healthy people across ages. A sample-barcoded 5' primer and a J-beta primer mix were used in a second PCR of roughly 7 to 11 cycles. TCRdb redid the calling of the 5' RACE reads with MiXCR, one entry per CDR3 protein. The sample lists fewer than 900,000 distinct CDR3 sequences; 45% to 50% were seen once. Material: blood. The receptors originated from a woman between 55 and 75 years old in good health.

The chain uses TRBV20-1 and TRBJ2-2, with 9 bases aligning to TRBD2. In germline, CDR1 is DFQATT, CDR2 SNEGSKA (reference sequence). The trim removed 4 bases at V and 4 bases at J, leaving 4 bases unmatched. CDR3 length: 14 amino acids. The CDR3 protein is CSATGLAGTGELFF. DNA of the CDR3: TGCAGTGCTACGGGACTAGCTGGCACCGGGGAGCTGTTTTTT.

This clonotype was seen more than once but under ten times. The V and J genes are TRBV7-3 and TRBJ2-4, with D hard to call. The V end lost 6 bases, the J end lost 0 bases, and 9 bases lay between the germline ends. Germline loops: CDR1 SGHTA, CDR2 FQGTGA. This CDR3 is built from 14 residues. CDR3 amino acids: CASRDPGAKNIQYF. The CDR3 DNA sequence: TGTGCCAGCAGGGATCCGGGAGCCAAAAACATTCAGTACTTC.

The chain recombines TRBV7-9 with TRBJ2-3; D perhaps matches TRBD2 (6 bases). Germline values: CDR1 SEHNR, CDR2 FQNEAQ (reference sequence). The CDR3 has 15 amino acids. Trimming removed 5 bases at V and 0 bases at J, with 12 bases between. The CDR3 DNA follows: TGTGCCAGCAGCCCACCGGGACTGAGCACAGATACGCAGTATTTT. This gives the protein CASSPPGLSTDTQYF.

The rearrangement joins TRBV30 to TRBJ2-7; D is undetermined. The ends were cut back, 4 bases at V and 7 bases at J, with 14 bases in the middle. Germline assignment: CDR1 GTSNPN and CDR2 SVGIG (reference sequence). CDR3 size: 12 residues. DNA of the CDR3: TGTGCCTGGACAGGTTTCGGTAATGAGCAGTACTTC. It yields the protein CAWTGFGNEQYF.

This clonotype was detected many times. This chain links TRBV5-6 with TRBJ1-5; no clear D. The CDR3 has 15 residues. Germline V gene sequence: CDR1 SGHDT, CDR2 YYEEEE. Trimming cost V 3 bases and J 0 bases, with 10 bases left between them. The CDR3 DNA reads TGTGCCAGCAGCTCAGCGGGGTATAGCAATCAGCCCCAGCATTTT. It codes for CASSSAGYSNQPQHF.

This clonotype was seen ten or more times. J is TRBJ1-4 and V is TRBV5-1; D might be TRBD1 (5 bases). The CDR3 has 14 amino acids. Trimming stripped 3 bases from V and 10 bases from J, with 16 bases between. Germline-derived CDR1 and CDR2 are SGHRS and YFSETQ. CDR3 in DNA: TGCGCCAGCAGCTGGGATCATCCCCAGGGAAAACTGTTTTTT. This translates into CASSWDHPQGKLFF.

The chain has TRBV7-9 and TRBJ1-2, with 8 nucleotides matching TRBD1. The CDR3 has 15 residues. Germline V lookup: CDR1 SEHNR, CDR2 FQNEAQ (reference sequence). With 5 bases clipped from V and 2 bases from J, the junction kept 7 bases outside the gene matches. The CDR3 loop is CASSLDRGRNYGYTF. CDR3 coding DNA: TGTGCCAGCAGCCTTGACAGGGGACGGAACTATGGCTACACCTTC.

This CDR3 reads CASSPTGSSTNEQFF. CDR3 nucleotide sequence: TGTGCCAGCAGCCCAACGGGATCCTCTACCAATGAGCAGTTCTTC. This chain uses TRBV9 with TRBJ2-1, with D possibly being TRBD2 (5 bases). The V end was cut by 4 bases, the J end by 6 bases, with 17 bases between. CDR1 and CDR2 (germline): SGDLS, YYNGEE. The CDR3 has 15 residues.

This clonotype has a handful of counts. This chain connects TRBV12-3 or TRBV12-4 to TRBJ1-2; TRBD1 is a possible D gene (5 bases). V gave up 5 bases and J gave up 8 bases, with 12 bases separating them. CDR3 length: 12 residues. The CDR3 nucleotides are TGTGCCAGCAGTCCATATGGGGGAGGCTACACCTTC. Translated, it gives CASSPYGGGYTF.

Turning to this clonotype: The junction and the germline gene differ at one end; a read error may be behind it. V and J are TRBV4-2 and TRBJ2-7; D gene uncertain. CDR1 and CDR2 (germline): LGHNA, YNFKEQ. CDR3 length equals 14 residues. The CDR3 loop is CASSSQYRSYVQYF. The CDR3 bases are TGTGCCAGTAGCTCCCAGTACCGGTCCTACGTGCAGTACTTC.

The chain joins TRBV5-1 to TRBJ2-3, with TRBD2 identical over 7 bases. Trimming removed 5 bases from V and 2 bases from J; junction bases left unmatched: 5. The CDR3 is 14 residues long. Germline assignment: CDR1 SGHRS and CDR2 YFSETQ. Here the CDR3 DNA reads TGCGCCAGCAGAAGAGGACTAGACACAGATACGCAGTATTTT. It specifies CASRRGLDTDTQYF.

The chain is built from TRBV3-1 and TRBJ1-1, with a possible D match to TRBD1 (6 bases). CDR1 and CDR2 (germline): LGHDT, YNNKEL (reference sequence). V lost 4 bases and J lost 11, with 20 bases in between. The CDR3 has 14 amino acids. DNA of the CDR3: TGTGCCAGCAGCCTGGCCTACTCACAGGGTAACGCTTTCTTT. Its translation is CASSLAYSQGNAFF. The variable domain in full, with the rest retrieved from reference TRBV3-1 and TRBJ1-1, is DTAVSQTPKYLVTQMGNDKSIKCEQNLGHDTMYWYKQDSKKFLKIMFSYNNKELIINETVPNRFSPKSPDKAHLNLHINSLELGDSAVYFCASSLAYSQGNAFFGQGTRLTVV.

The genes are TRBV10-3 and TRBJ2-6, with 10 bases that match TRBD1. From germline, CDR1 is ENHRY and CDR2 SYGVKD. Trimming took 6 bases from V and 3 from J; bases not matched to a gene: 8. The CDR3 loop spans 17 amino acids. The CDR3 region is CAIRDRQGAIGANVLTF. The CDR3 DNA sequence: TGTGCCATCAGGGACCGACAGGGGGCAATTGGGGCCAACGTCCTGACTTTC.

J is TRBJ1-2 and V is TRBV7-2; TRBD1 is a possible D gene (5 bases). The CDR3 is 14 amino acids. The germline V gene encodes CDR1 SGHTA and CDR2 FQGNSA. The V end was cut by 5 bases, the J end by 6 bases, with 16 bases between. CDR3 DNA sequence: TGTGCCAGCAGCCCAAACCGGGGCGGCCATGGCTACACCTTC. Translated: CASSPNRGGHGYTF.

The chain couples TRBV30 to TRBJ1-4, with a weak D call TRBD1 (5 bases). V lost 1 base and J lost 8, with 8 bases in between. The CDR3 totals 12 residues. The V gene's germline CDR1 is GTSNPN and CDR2 SVGIG (reference sequence). CDR3 region: CAWSARQEKLFF. Written as DNA, the CDR3 is TGTGCCTGGAGTGCAAGACAGGAAAAACTGTTTTTT. The full variable domain, in which reference TRBV30 and TRBJ1-4 provide the parts outside the CDR3, is SQTIHQWPATLVQPVGSPLSLECTVEGTSNPNLYWYRQAAGRGLQLLFYSVGIGQISSEVPQNLSASRPQDRQFILSSKKLLLSDSGFYLCAWSARQEKLFFGSGTQLSVL.

In its sample, this clonotype was seen a few times. This rearrangement joins TRBV9 to TRBJ2-5; 9 nucleotides match TRBD2. CDR1 is SGDLS and CDR2 is YYNGEE in the germline V gene. The CDR3 is 15 amino acids. The trim removed 2 bases at V and 3 bases at J, leaving 5 bases unmatched. The CDR3 sequence is CASSVGGRVKETQYF. The CDR3 DNA is TGTGCCAGCAGCGTCGGCGGGAGGGTTAAAGAGACCCAGTACTTC.

The CDR3, as DNA: TGTGCCAGCAGCTTAAATTATGACCTCTTCAATGAGCAGTTCTTC. Translating gives CASSLNYDLFNEQFF. This chain links TRBV7-3 with TRBJ2-1; D not certain. CDR3 length equals 15 residues. Germline CDR1 SGHTA, CDR2 FQGTGA. The germline V and J ends were trimmed by 1 base and 6 bases, with 13 bases remaining between them.

This clonotype was counted a few times. The rearrangement uses TRBV15 and TRBJ2-5, with 12 bases lining up with TRBD2. The germline gives CDR1 LNHNV, CDR2 YYDKDF (reference sequence). The junction had 6 bases not matched to a gene; V was cut back by 0 bases and J by 4 bases. This CDR3 spans 17 amino acids. The DNA for the CDR3 is TGTGCCACCAGCAGAGATCTGACTAGCGGGAGTGGAGAGACCCAGTACTTC. Protein product: CATSRDLTSGSGETQYF.

This clonotype was observed a few times. This chain joins TRBV4-2 and TRBJ2-2; perhaps TRBD1 as D (5 bases). The CDR3 spans 17 residues. Trimming stripped 0 bases from V and 6 bases from J, with 17 bases between. In germline, CDR1 is LGHNA, CDR2 YNFKEQ. The chain's CDR3 is CASSQELGRAKAGELFF. The CDR3 nucleotides are TGTGCCAGCAGCCAAGAGCTGGGCAGGGCTAAGGCCGGGGAGCTGTTTTTT.

The chain joins TRBV11-1 to TRBJ2-7, with D perhaps given as TRBD1 or TRBD2 (5 bases each). TRBJ2-4 matches the DNA end more closely, so the J call is doubtful. CDR1 SGHAT and CDR2 FQDESV come from the germline V gene (reference sequence). CDR3 length: 14 amino acids. The CDR3 here is CASSFTGGGNIQYF. The CDR3 DNA is TGTGCCAGCAGCTTCACAGGTGGGGGAAACATTCAGTACTTC.

This clonotype was observed a few times. This chain uses TRBV7-9 with TRBJ2-7, with D perhaps matching TRBD1 (6 bases). CDR3 size: 14 residues. Germline lookup yields CDR1 SEHNR and CDR2 FQNEAQ (reference sequence). Trimming shortened V by 1 base and J by 8 bases, and 15 bases separated the two germline ends. The CDR3 nucleotides are TGTGCCAGCAGCTTAGAATCGACAGGTTCGAAGCAGTACTTC. This sequence encodes CASSLESTGSKQYF.